Listed below are T cell receptor beta chains from one sample, sequenced in a study of cytomegalovirus exposure and HLA in healthy donors. The assay was immunoSEQ multiplex PCR, and TCRdb's table has in-frame clones only and misses some. The sample contains roughly 72,000 clones, 60% to 85% of which appear only once. The sequencing input was PBMCs. These receptors all stem from a woman aged 40 to 50 in good health and CMV-seropositive. CDR3s include the opening cysteine and the closing phenylalanine or tryptophan. The order of the fields is V gene, clone size, J gene, D gene, CDR3 DNA, CDR3 protein. D genes are given only for firm matches. Size values are once, few and many counts, or a class for expanded clones, and some rows have none.

v_gene: TRBV6-4; abundance: -; j_gene: TRBJ2-6; d_gene: -; CDR3nt: TGTGCCAGTAGGACAGACTCTGGGGCCAACGTCCTGACTTTC; CDR3aa: CASRTDSGANVLTF
v_gene: TRBV5-4; abundance: -; j_gene: TRBJ2-2; d_gene: TRBD1; CDR3nt: TGTGCCAGCAGGACACAGGGGTTGGGCGGGGAGCTGTTTTTT; CDR3aa: CASRTQGLGGELFF
v_gene: TRBV15; abundance: -; j_gene: TRBJ1-5; d_gene: TRBD1; CDR3nt: TGTGCCACCAGCAGAGATAGGCCAGGGGGCGTCGGCAATCAGCCCCAGCATTTT; CDR3aa: CATSRDRPGGVGNQPQHF
v_gene: TRBV4-1; abundance: -; j_gene: TRBJ1-2; d_gene: -; CDR3nt: TGCGCCAGCAGCCAAGATAAAGGGGCCAATGGCTACACCTTC; CDR3aa: CASSQDKGANGYTF
v_gene: TRBV29-1; abundance: -; j_gene: TRBJ1-5; d_gene: TRBD1; CDR3nt: TGCAGCGTTGCAGGGGGTCAGCCCCAGCATTTT; CDR3aa: CSVAGGQPQHF
v_gene: TRBV7-8; abundance: once; j_gene: TRBJ1-3; d_gene: -; CDR3nt: TGTGCCAGCAGCTCCCGACAGATCCGAAACACCATATATTTT; CDR3aa: CASSSRQIRNTIYF
v_gene: TRBV27; abundance: -; j_gene: TRBJ2-7; d_gene: TRBD2; CDR3nt: TGTGCCAGCAGTATGACTAGCGGGAGATCTGGGCAGTACTTC; CDR3aa: CASSMTSGRSGQYF
v_gene: TRBV7-9; abundance: -; j_gene: TRBJ2-3; d_gene: -; CDR3nt: TGTGCCAGCAGCTTAGAGAGTAGCGAGAGGGCCACAGATACGCAGTATTTT; CDR3aa: CASSLESSERATDTQYF
v_gene: TRBV27; abundance: -; j_gene: TRBJ2-7; d_gene: TRBD2; CDR3nt: TGTGCCAGCAGTTACTCCAGCGGGAGGGTCCACGAGCAGTACTTC; CDR3aa: CASSYSSGRVHEQYF
v_gene: TRBV2; abundance: -; j_gene: TRBJ1-2; d_gene: TRBD1; CDR3nt: TGTGCCAGCAGTGAAGGTTCGGGACAGTTAATGGGCGGCTACACCTTC; CDR3aa: CASSEGSGQLMGGYTF
v_gene: TRBV9; abundance: -; j_gene: TRBJ2-7; d_gene: TRBD2; CDR3nt: TGTGCCAGCAGCGGAAATAGCGGGACCTCCTACGAGCAGTACTTC; CDR3aa: CASSGNSGTSYEQYF
v_gene: TRBV2; abundance: -; j_gene: TRBJ2-7; d_gene: TRBD2; CDR3nt: TGTGCCAGCAGTGAACGGCGCTCTAGCGGGGGGGCTTACGAGCAGTACTTC; CDR3aa: CASSERRSSGGAYEQYF
v_gene: TRBV29-1; abundance: -; j_gene: TRBJ2-3; d_gene: TRBD2; CDR3nt: TGCAGCGTGGGGGCGGGACTAGTAACAGATACGCAGTATTTT; CDR3aa: CSVGAGLVTDTQYF
v_gene: TRBV18; abundance: -; j_gene: TRBJ2-1; d_gene: TRBD2; CDR3nt: TGTGCCAGCTCACCAGGGGGGGTCTACAATGAGCAGTTCTTC; CDR3aa: CASSPGGVYNEQFF
v_gene: TRBV28; abundance: once; j_gene: TRBJ2-1; d_gene: TRBD2; CDR3nt: TGTGCCAGCAGTTTATTAGCGGGAGGCCCGGGGGATGAGCAGTTCTTC; CDR3aa: CASSLLAGGPGDEQFF
v_gene: TRBV30; abundance: -; j_gene: TRBJ2-2; d_gene: TRBD1; CDR3nt: TGTGCCTGGAGCGAAGGGACAGGGGCCACCGGGGAGCTGTTTTTT; CDR3aa: CAWSEGTGATGELFF
v_gene: TRBV2; abundance: -; j_gene: TRBJ2-7; d_gene: -; CDR3nt: TGTGCCAGCAGTAAGGGGCGGGGTTCCTCCTACGAGCAGTACTTC; CDR3aa: CASSKGRGSSYEQYF
v_gene: TRBV7-2; abundance: -; j_gene: TRBJ2-5; d_gene: -; CDR3nt: TGTGCCAGCAGCTCCCCCCCAAAAGAGACCCAGTACTTC; CDR3aa: CASSSPPKETQYF
v_gene: TRBV7-7; abundance: -; j_gene: TRBJ2-7; d_gene: TRBD1; CDR3nt: TGTGCCAGCAGCCCCGCTCGGGACAGTCAAAAGACTATTCAGGAATACGAGCAGTACTTC; CDR3aa: CASSPARDSQKTIQEYEQYF
v_gene: TRBV2; abundance: -; j_gene: TRBJ2-3; d_gene: -; CDR3nt: TGTGCCAGCAGTGAGCGCGGAAAGACAGCAGATACGCAGTATTTT; CDR3aa: CASSERGKTADTQYF
v_gene: TRBV2; abundance: few; j_gene: TRBJ1-4; d_gene: -; CDR3nt: TGTGCCAGCAGCGCAGGCTGGCTGTCAACCAACCCTGAAAAACTGTTTTTT; CDR3aa: CASSAGWLSTNPEKLFF
v_gene: TRBV28; abundance: -; j_gene: TRBJ1-1; d_gene: -; CDR3nt: TGTGCCAGCAGTTCCCTCTGGGGAGGGCTAGTAGCTTTCTTT; CDR3aa: CASSSLWGGLVAFF
v_gene: TRBV5-1; abundance: -; j_gene: TRBJ1-2; d_gene: TRBD1; CDR3nt: TGCGCCAGCAGCTTGAACTTCGACAGGGACAACTTAGGCTACACCTTC; CDR3aa: CASSLNFDRDNLGYTF
v_gene: TRBV27; abundance: -; j_gene: TRBJ2-1; d_gene: -; CDR3nt: TGTGCCAGCAGTTCCGGGGGGCAGTACAATGAGCAGTTCTTC; CDR3aa: CASSSGGQYNEQFF
v_gene: TRBV2; abundance: -; j_gene: TRBJ2-1; d_gene: -; CDR3nt: TGTGCCAGCAGTGAACTGTACAATGAGCAGTTCTTC; CDR3aa: CASSELYNEQFF
v_gene: TRBV15; abundance: -; j_gene: TRBJ1-1; d_gene: -; CDR3nt: TGTGCCACCAGCAGAGACAGGGGTGGCACTGAAGCTTTCTTT; CDR3aa: CATSRDRGGTEAFF
v_gene: TRBV9; abundance: -; j_gene: TRBJ2-7; d_gene: -; CDR3nt: TGTGCCAGCAGCTTAGGGGGGCCATCCTACGAGCAGTACTTC; CDR3aa: CASSLGGPSYEQYF
v_gene: TRBV9; abundance: -; j_gene: TRBJ1-4; d_gene: -; CDR3nt: TGTGCCAGCAGCGTAGGGGCAGGGGCAACTAATGAAAAACTGTTTTTT; CDR3aa: CASSVGAGATNEKLFF
v_gene: TRBV5-1; abundance: -; j_gene: TRBJ2-7; d_gene: TRBD2; CDR3nt: TGCGCCAGCAGCTTAGGCGCGGGAGACAATTACGAGCAGTACTTC; CDR3aa: CASSLGAGDNYEQYF
v_gene: TRBV5-1; abundance: -; j_gene: TRBJ1-3; d_gene: TRBD1; CDR3nt: TGCGCCAGCAGCTTGGACGGGACAGGCTCTGGAAACACCATATATTTT; CDR3aa: CASSLDGTGSGNTIYF
v_gene: TRBV6-5; abundance: -; j_gene: TRBJ2-4; d_gene: -; CDR3nt: TGTGCCAGCAGGAGTCTAGCCAAAAACATTCAGTACTTC; CDR3aa: CASRSLAKNIQYF
v_gene: TRBV6-6; abundance: -; j_gene: TRBJ1-1; d_gene: TRBD1; CDR3nt: TGTGCCAGCAGGGATCCGGGACAGGGGAACTCTGAAGCTTTCTTT; CDR3aa: CASRDPGQGNSEAFF
v_gene: TRBV13; abundance: -; j_gene: TRBJ2-2; d_gene: -; CDR3nt: TGTGCCAGCAGCAGTCCCTCCGACAGGTGGGACACCGGGGAGCTGTTTTTT; CDR3aa: CASSSPSDRWDTGELFF
v_gene: TRBV2; abundance: -; j_gene: TRBJ2-5; d_gene: -; CDR3nt: TGTGCCAGCAGACTAACCTTCCGGACTATGCGAGAGACCCAGTACTTC; CDR3aa: CASRLTFRTMRETQYF
v_gene: TRBV5-6; abundance: -; j_gene: TRBJ2-1; d_gene: TRBD2; CDR3nt: TGTGCCAGCAGCTTGTCCGGGGGGGCGACTAATGAGCAGTTCTTC; CDR3aa: CASSLSGGATNEQFF
v_gene: TRBV5-1; abundance: -; j_gene: TRBJ2-5; d_gene: -; CDR3nt: TGCGCCGGCGATCGACAGTCCCAAGAGACCCAGTACTTC; CDR3aa: CAGDRQSQETQYF
v_gene: TRBV6-1; abundance: -; j_gene: TRBJ2-1; d_gene: -; CDR3nt: TGTGCCAGCAGTGGTGATAGCGGTTCATACAATGAGCAGTTCTTC; CDR3aa: CASSGDSGSYNEQFF
v_gene: TRBV29-1; abundance: -; j_gene: TRBJ1-2; d_gene: TRBD1; CDR3nt: TGCAGCGTTGAATCCCGGCGGGGTGCAGGGGGTTTAAGCTACACCTTC; CDR3aa: CSVESRRGAGGLSYTF
v_gene: TRBV6-1; abundance: -; j_gene: TRBJ2-7; d_gene: -; CDR3nt: TGTGCCAGCAGTACAGTATACGAGCAGTACTTC; CDR3aa: CASSTVYEQYF
v_gene: TRBV5-1; abundance: -; j_gene: TRBJ1-2; d_gene: -; CDR3nt: TGCGCCAGCAGCGGGGTCGGACAAAATGGCTACACCTTC; CDR3aa: CASSGVGQNGYTF
v_gene: TRBV15; abundance: few; j_gene: TRBJ2-7; d_gene: TRBD2; CDR3nt: TGTGCCACCAGCAGAGCGACTAGCGGGAGGGGGTACGAGCAGTACTTC; CDR3aa: CATSRATSGRGYEQYF
v_gene: TRBV5-4; abundance: few; j_gene: TRBJ2-3; d_gene: -; CDR3nt: TGTGCCAGCACCAGGCAGGGGGATACGCAGTATTTT; CDR3aa: CASTRQGDTQYF
v_gene: TRBV4-1; abundance: -; j_gene: TRBJ1-3; d_gene: -; CDR3nt: TGCGCCAGCAGCCAAGGGAGACAGTCCTCTGGAAACACCATATATTTT; CDR3aa: CASSQGRQSSGNTIYF
v_gene: TRBV9; abundance: -; j_gene: TRBJ2-1; d_gene: TRBD2; CDR3nt: TGTGCCAGCAGCGCATCTAGCGGGACCACCCCTGGGCAGTTCTTC; CDR3aa: CASSASSGTTPGQFF
v_gene: TRBV9; abundance: -; j_gene: TRBJ2-5; d_gene: TRBD2; CDR3nt: TGTGCCAGCAGTTACGGGCAGGGAGGGCGGGAGACCCAGTACTTC; CDR3aa: CASSYGQGGRETQYF
v_gene: TRBV19; abundance: -; j_gene: TRBJ2-1; d_gene: TRBD2; CDR3nt: TGTGCCAGTAGTATGAAGGGGACTAGCGGGAGTTCTTGGAATGAGCAGTTCTTC; CDR3aa: CASSMKGTSGSSWNEQFF
v_gene: TRBV2; abundance: -; j_gene: TRBJ2-7; d_gene: TRBD2; CDR3nt: TGTGCCAGCAGTGGGACTAGCGGGAGGGCCGGGTACGAGCAGTACTTC; CDR3aa: CASSGTSGRAGYEQYF
v_gene: TRBV5-1; abundance: -; j_gene: TRBJ2-7; d_gene: TRBD1; CDR3nt: TGCGCCAGCAGCAGCGGACAGGGATACTACGAGCAGTACTTC; CDR3aa: CASSSGQGYYEQYF
v_gene: TRBV7-8; abundance: -; j_gene: TRBJ1-1; d_gene: -; CDR3nt: TGTGCCAGCAGCTCCGACAGGCCTGAAGCTTTCTTT; CDR3aa: CASSSDRPEAFF
v_gene: TRBV6-5; abundance: -; j_gene: TRBJ2-1; d_gene: TRBD1; CDR3nt: TGTGCCAGCAGTTGGGACAGGGGTTCCTACAATGAGCAGTTCTTC; CDR3aa: CASSWDRGSYNEQFF
v_gene: TRBV5-6; abundance: once; j_gene: TRBJ2-3; d_gene: TRBD1; CDR3nt: TGTGCCAGCAACTTTGGGACAGGGATCAGCACAGATACGCAGTATTTT; CDR3aa: CASNFGTGISTDTQYF
v_gene: TRBV6-5; abundance: -; j_gene: TRBJ1-1; d_gene: TRBD1; CDR3nt: TGTGCCAGCAGTCAAATGACAGGGGGCGTCACTGAAGCTTTCTTT; CDR3aa: CASSQMTGGVTEAFF
v_gene: TRBV7-9; abundance: -; j_gene: TRBJ2-7; d_gene: -; CDR3nt: TGTGCCAGCAGCGAAGGTTCGGGGGACGAGCAGTACTTC; CDR3aa: CASSEGSGDEQYF
v_gene: TRBV5-6; abundance: -; j_gene: TRBJ2-3; d_gene: TRBD2; CDR3nt: TGTGCCAGCAGCCCCATTGGGACTAGCGGCACAGATACGCAGTATTTT; CDR3aa: CASSPIGTSGTDTQYF